These 24 T cell receptor beta chains share one sample of origin, sequenced in a study of blood T cell repertoires in COVID-19. The method was immunoSEQ multiplex PCR; TCRdb's version includes in-frame clones alone and lacks a portion of them. The data contain 200,000 or so clones, approximately 84% of them singletons. Sequencing input: peripheral blood. The receptors shown here come from a man aged 45-65 years with acute or convalescent COVID-19.

The chain is built from TRBV3-1 (or the pseudogene TRBV3-2) and TRBJ1-3; maybe TRBD1 (5 bases). This CDR3 has 16 amino acids. Per germline, CDR1 LGHDT and CDR2 YNNKEL (reference sequence). V lost 2 bases to trimming and J lost 0 bases, with 11 bases between them. CDR3 amino acids: CASSQRTSSSGNTIYF. CDR3 in DNA: TGTGCCAGCAGCCAAAGGACATCAAGCTCTGGAAACACCATATATTTT.

With regard to this clone: Other DNA sequences of this sample code for an identical CDR3. V gene TRBV19 combines with J gene TRBJ2-7; 10 nucleotides match TRBD1. Per germline, CDR1 LNHDA and CDR2 SQIVND (reference sequence). CDR3 length: 13 amino acids. With 7 bases clipped from V and 2 bases from J, the junction kept 2 bases outside the gene matches. CDR3 residues: CASKGTGAYEQYF. As DNA, the CDR3 is TGTGCCAGTAAAGGGACAGGGGCCTACGAGCAGTACTTC.

The chain couples TRBV7-2 to TRBJ1-6; no definite D call. The V gene lost 10 bases and the J gene lost 0 bases, with 16 bases spanning the gap. This CDR3 spans 16 amino acids. Germline loops: CDR1 SGHTA, CDR2 FQGNSA. The CDR3 DNA sequence: TGTGCCACCCGGACGCGGACTAGCTCCTATAATTCACCCCTCCACTTT. Protein: CATRTRTSSYNSPLHF.

The V gene is TRBV30, the J gene TRBJ2-7; TRBD1 is a possible D gene (8 bases). Trimming pared 4 bases from V and 4 bases from J, leaving 41 bases between. The CDR3 extends over 22 amino acids. From germline, CDR1 is GTSNPN and CDR2 SVGIG (reference sequence). The CDR3 loop is CAWKGGTGNLLRAVGSEYEQYF. In nucleotides, the CDR3 is TGTGCCTGGAAGGGGGGGACAGGAAACCTCCTACGAGCAGTTGGTTCTGAATACGAGCAGTACTTC.

The count of this clone is one. The V gene is TRBV6-1, the J gene TRBJ1-3; 8 nucleotides align to TRBD1. Germline assignment: CDR1 MNHNS and CDR2 SASEGT. The CDR3 spans 17 residues. Trimming took 3 bases from V and 0 from J; bases not matched to a gene: 7. CDR3 DNA sequence: TGTGCCAGCAGTGACTGGCAGGGGGCCAACTCTGGAAACACCATATATTTT. As protein: CASSDWQGANSGNTIYF.

This clone occurred a few times. V usage is TRBV4-1 and J usage is TRBJ1-6; 7 bases match TRBD1. The trim removed 6 bases at V and 4 bases at J, leaving 6 bases unmatched. From germline, CDR1 is MGHRA and CDR2 YSYEKL. There are 15 residues in the CDR3. CDR3 DNA sequence: TGCGCCAGCAGACCCGGGACAGAATATAATTCACCCCTCCACTTT. Translated, it gives CASRPGTEYNSPLHF.

The rearrangement uses TRBV9 and TRBJ1-1, with no clear D. Germline loops: CDR1 SGDLS, CDR2 YYNGEE. V was pared by 7 bases and J by 1 base, with 8 bases between. This CDR3 has 12 residues. In DNA, the CDR3 is TGTGCCAGCTCTCGGGGGAACACTGAAGCTTTCTTT. Encoded protein: CASSRGNTEAFF. Looking up the rest from reference TRBV9 and TRBJ1-1 gives the full variable domain: DSGVTQTPKHLITATGQRVTLRCSPRSGDLSVYWYQQSLDQGLQFLIQYYNGEERAKGNILERFSAQQFPDLHSELNLSSLELGDSALYFCASSRGNTEAFFGQGTRLTVV.

This chain uses TRBV6-2 or TRBV6-3 with TRBJ1-4; the D gene is possibly TRBD1 (6 bases). Looked up from germline, CDR1 is MNHEY and CDR2 is SVGEGT. Trimming took off 2 bases at V and 0 bases at J, with 19 bases between the two ends. The CDR3 loop spans 19 amino acids. The CDR3 loop reads CASSYGGSSWKSTNEKLFF. The CDR3 DNA follows: TGTGCCAGCAGTTACGGGGGCTCTTCGTGGAAATCAACTAATGAAAAACTGTTTTTT.

The chain combines TRBV12-5 with TRBJ1-5; D perhaps matches TRBD1 (5 bases). Per the germline V gene, CDR1 is LGHNT and CDR2 is FRNRAP. This CDR3 spans 15 amino acids. The ends were cut back, 2 bases at V and 6 bases at J, with 14 bases in the middle. This CDR3 is CASGLSPGGGQPQHF. In DNA form, the CDR3 reads TGTGCTAGTGGTTTGTCCCCCGGGGGGGGTCAGCCCCAGCATTTT.

V gene TRBV4-2 combines with J gene TRBJ1-5; D ambiguous. Germline V lookup: CDR1 LGHNA, CDR2 YNFKEQ. V was cut by 1 base and J by 3 bases, with 10 bases left in between. The CDR3 is 15 amino acids. The CDR3 DNA is TGTGCCAGCAGCCAAGGCTTAACAAACAATCAGCCCCAGCATTTT. Translated: CASSQGLTNNQPQHF.

The J gene is TRBJ2-1, the V gene TRBV11-3; 8 nucleotides match TRBD2. This CDR3 region has 16 residues. Germline CDR1 and CDR2: SGHNT and YENEEA. Trimming took 5 bases from V and 1 from J; bases not matched to a gene: 7. CDR3 in amino acids: CASSPGVAGSYNEQFF. The CDR3, as DNA: TGTGCCAGCAGCCCCGGGGTAGCGGGGTCCTACAATGAGCAGTTCTTC.

J is TRBJ1-1 and V is TRBV6-5; unclear D gene. V was clipped by 8 bases and J by 5 bases, with 18 bases between them. Germline values: CDR1 MNHEY, CDR2 SVGAGI. The CDR3 totals 14 residues. The CDR3 here is CASSLSGLGTEAFF. The CDR3 DNA reads TGTGCCAGCTCCTTATCGGGATTGGGAACTGAAGCTTTCTTT.

This chain joins TRBV5-1 and TRBJ1-4; no firm D call. The CDR3 is made up of 14 amino acids. V was clipped by 5 bases and J by 7 bases, with 15 bases between them. Per germline, CDR1 SGHRS and CDR2 YFSETQ. The CDR3 nucleotides are TGCGCCAGCAGTCCGGACGGCGGAGGTGAAAAACTGTTTTTT. Amino acids: CASSPDGGGEKLFF.

The J gene is TRBJ1-2, the V gene TRBV5-5; D unclear. The CDR3 consists of 13 residues. The V gene lost 2 bases and the J gene lost 3 bases, with 8 bases spanning the gap. Germline V lookup: CDR1 SGHKS, CDR2 YYEKEE (reference sequence). The CDR3 region has the DNA TGTGCCAGCAGCTTAGTCACGGACTATGGCTACACCTTC. It specifies CASSLVTDYGYTF. Full variable domain (missing parts from reference TRBV5-5 and TRBJ1-2): DAGVTQSPTHLIKTRGQQVTLRCSPISGHKSVSWYQQVLGQGPQFIFQYYEKEERGRGNFPDRFSARQFPNYSSELNVNALLLGDSALYLCASSLVTDYGYTFGSGTRLTVV.

The V and J genes are TRBV14 and TRBJ1-2; no clear D. Trimming took off 1 base at V and 4 bases at J, with 13 bases between the two ends. This CDR3 spans 15 amino acids. Per the germline V gene, CDR1 is SGHDN and CDR2 is FVKESK. CDR3 in amino acids: CASSQGQFGSYGYTF. The CDR3 coding sequence is TGTGCCAGCAGCCAAGGTCAATTCGGGAGCTATGGCTACACCTTC.

The chain combines TRBV19 with TRBJ1-1, with D perhaps matching TRBD1 (5 bases). CDR1 and CDR2 (germline): LNHDA, SQIVND (reference sequence). The CDR3 loop spans 14 amino acids. V lost 3 bases and J lost 4, with 12 bases in between. The CDR3 is CASSIGGVSTEAFF. The CDR3 DNA reads TGTGCCAGTAGTATCGGGGGGGTTAGCACTGAAGCTTTCTTT.

This chain connects TRBV11-2 to TRBJ1-3; no clear D. The V gene's germline CDR1 is SGHAT and CDR2 FQNNGV. V was cut by 1 base and J by 1 base, with 5 bases left in between. The CDR3 consists of 14 residues. The CDR3 DNA follows: TGTGCCAGCAGCTTAGCCCGTTCTGGAAACACCATATATTTT. This encodes CASSLARSGNTIYF.

The V gene is TRBV27, the J gene TRBJ1-2; TRBD1 matches at 7 bases. CDR1 MNHEY and CDR2 SMNVEV come from the germline V gene (reference sequence). CDR3 length: 13 amino acids. V was pared by 5 bases and J by 4 bases, with 4 bases of the junction left unmatched. The CDR3 bases are TGTGCCAGCAGTAAGAGACAGGGCTATGGCTACACCTTC. This translates into CASSKRQGYGYTF.

CDR3 in DNA: TGTGCCAGCAGCGCCAGAAGGGGGTGGTCACCCCTCCACTTT. This codes for CASSARRGWSPLHF. The chain carries TRBV5-6 and TRBJ1-6; possible D gene TRBD1, 6 bases. This CDR3 comprises 14 residues. Germline V lookup: CDR1 SGHDT, CDR2 YYEEEE. V was shortened by 4 bases and J by 10 bases, with 15 bases between the two germline ends.

This chain connects TRBV18 to TRBJ2-3, with 10 positions matching TRBD2. The CDR3 has 16 amino acids. V shed 3 bases, J shed 5 bases, and the junction held 8 bases outside the gene matches. CDR1 is KGHSH, CDR2 LQKENI, per germline. CDR3 amino acids: CASSPQELAGEDTQYF. DNA of the CDR3: TGTGCCAGCTCACCTCAGGAGCTAGCGGGGGAAGATACGCAGTATTTT.

This chain joins TRBV6-5 and TRBJ2-2; 8 bases agree with TRBD2. The CDR3 extends over 15 amino acids. The V segment lost 4 bases and the J segment 4 bases; nucleotides outside the gene matches: 5. CDR1 is MNHEY and CDR2 is SVGAGI in the germline V gene. The CDR3 protein is CASSFRTSLTGELFF. CDR3 DNA: TGTGCCAGCAGTTTCCGGACTAGCCTCACCGGGGAGCTGTTTTTT.

The chain joins TRBV27 to TRBJ1-2, with 10 bases aligning to TRBD1. Per germline, CDR1 MNHEY and CDR2 SMNVEV (reference sequence). This CDR3 contains 13 residues. Trimming at V came to 6 bases and at J to 6 bases, leaving 4 bases not matched to a gene. Here the CDR3 DNA reads TGTGCCAGCAGCCTCGGGACAGGGGATGGCTACACCTTC. This codes for CASSLGTGDGYTF.

This rearrangement joins TRBV19 to TRBJ1-6; TRBD1 matches at 8 bases. V gave up 5 bases and J gave up 0 bases; unmatched junction bases: 3. Germline V gives CDR1 LNHDA, CDR2 SQIVND (reference sequence). The CDR3 totals 16 residues. The CDR3 spells CASSPQGVSYNSPLHF. The CDR3 nucleotides are TGTGCCAGTAGTCCACAGGGGGTCTCCTATAATTCACCCCTCCACTTT.

The chain has TRBV10-2 and TRBJ1-2; 9 nucleotides match TRBD1. CDR1 is WSHSY, CDR2 SAAADI, per germline. CDR3 length: 13 amino acids. Trimming took 7 bases from V and 3 from J; bases not matched to a gene: 3. CDR3 coding DNA: TGCGCCAGCATGCGGACAGGGGACTATGGCTACACCTTC. Translating it yields CASMRTGDYGYTF.